This T cell receptor (beta chain) derives from a study of CD8 T cells in Susac syndrome. The CDR3 covers 13 residues. CDR1 is MNHEY and CDR2 is SVGAGI in the germline V gene. Trimming removed 7 bases from V and 3 bases from J, with 13 bases in between. When the RNA was reverse transcribed, random hexamers were used with an input of 0.5 to 1 ug. Amplification of the TCR beta CDR3 was carried out by immunoSEQ multiplex PCR, which spanned a total of 54 Vbeta and 13 Jbeta segments. TCRdb reanalysed the immunoSEQ multiplex PCR reads using MiXCR and keeps one entry per CDR3 protein. The sample records around 62,000 distinct CDR3 sequences, around nine tenths being singletons. TCR beta sequencing covered blood CD8+ and CD4+ T cells. Isolation of CD8+ and CD4+ T cells was performed negatively, whereas enrichment of TEMRA cells was done by FACS.

The sequenced sample was CD8+ T cells from PBMCs. V gene TRBV6-5 combines with J gene TRBJ2-7, with D perhaps matching TRBD1 or TRBD2 (5 bases each). This sequence was found in a human donor in good health. The CDR3 reads CASTNYGGYEQYF. The CDR3 coding sequence is TGTGCCAGCACTAACTATGGGGGCTACGAGCAGTACTTC.